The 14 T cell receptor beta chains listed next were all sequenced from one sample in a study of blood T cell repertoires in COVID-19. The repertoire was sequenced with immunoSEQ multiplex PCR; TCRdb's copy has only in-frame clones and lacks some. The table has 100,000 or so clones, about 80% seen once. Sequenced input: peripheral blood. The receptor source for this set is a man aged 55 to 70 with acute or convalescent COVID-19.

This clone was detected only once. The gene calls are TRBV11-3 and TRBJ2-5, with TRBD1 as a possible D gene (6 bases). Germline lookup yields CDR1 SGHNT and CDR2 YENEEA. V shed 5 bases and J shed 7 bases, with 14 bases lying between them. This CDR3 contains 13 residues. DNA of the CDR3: TGTGCCAGCAGCCCACAGGGATTGGGGACCCAGTACTTC. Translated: CASSPQGLGTQYF.

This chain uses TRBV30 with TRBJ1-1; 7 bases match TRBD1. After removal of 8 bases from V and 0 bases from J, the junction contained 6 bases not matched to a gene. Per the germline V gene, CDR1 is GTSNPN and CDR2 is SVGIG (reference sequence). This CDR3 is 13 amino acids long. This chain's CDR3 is CATGDSMNTEAFF. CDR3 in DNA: TGTGCCACAGGGGACAGCATGAACACTGAAGCTTTCTTT.

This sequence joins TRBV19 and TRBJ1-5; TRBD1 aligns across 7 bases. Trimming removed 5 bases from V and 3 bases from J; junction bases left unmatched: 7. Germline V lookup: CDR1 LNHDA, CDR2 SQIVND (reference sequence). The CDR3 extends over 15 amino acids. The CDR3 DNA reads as TGTGCCAGTAGTCGACAGGGCCCCAACAATCAGCCCCAGCATTTT. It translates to CASSRQGPNNQPQHF. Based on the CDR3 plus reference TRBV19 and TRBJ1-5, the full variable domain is DGGITQSPKYLFRKEGQNVTLSCEQNLNHDAMYWYRQDPGQGLRLIYYSQIVNDFQKGDIAEGYSVSREKKESFPLTVTSAQKNPTAFYLCASSRQGPNNQPQHFGDGTRLSIL.

CDR3 protein: CATSSSGRDGTDTQYF. The CDR3 nucleotides read TGTGCCACCAGCAGTAGCGGGAGAGATGGCACAGATACGCAGTATTTT. The chain joins TRBV15 to TRBJ2-3, with 9 bases that match TRBD2. CDR3 length equals 16 residues. Germline-derived CDR1 and CDR2 are LNHNV and YYDKDF (reference sequence). Trimming cost V 3 bases and J 1 base; bases outside gene matches: 5.

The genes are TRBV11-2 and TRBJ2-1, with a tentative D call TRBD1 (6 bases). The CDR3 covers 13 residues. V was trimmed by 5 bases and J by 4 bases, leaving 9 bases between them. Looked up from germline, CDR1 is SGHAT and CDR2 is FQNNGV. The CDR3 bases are TGTGCCAGCAGCACACAGGGTTACAATGAGCAGTTCTTC. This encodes CASSTQGYNEQFF. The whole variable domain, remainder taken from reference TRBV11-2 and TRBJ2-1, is EAGVAQSPRYKIIEKRQSVAFWCNPISGHATLYWYQQILGQGPKLLIQFQNNGVVDDSQLPKDRFSAERLKGVDSTLKIQPAKLEDSAVYLCASSTQGYNEQFFGPGTRLTVL.

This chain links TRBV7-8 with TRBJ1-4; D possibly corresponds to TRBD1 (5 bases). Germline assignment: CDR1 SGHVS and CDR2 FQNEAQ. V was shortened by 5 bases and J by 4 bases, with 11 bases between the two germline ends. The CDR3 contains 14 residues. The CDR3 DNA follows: TGTGCCAGCAGCCCCGGGGGGGGTAATGAAAAACTGTTTTTT. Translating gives CASSPGGGNEKLFF.

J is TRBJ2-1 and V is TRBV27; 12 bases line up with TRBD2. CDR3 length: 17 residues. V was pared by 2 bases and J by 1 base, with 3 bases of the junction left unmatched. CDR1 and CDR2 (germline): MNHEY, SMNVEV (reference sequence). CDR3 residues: CASSLRLAGGSYNEQFF. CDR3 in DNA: TGTGCCAGCAGTTTAAGGCTAGCGGGAGGGTCCTACAATGAGCAGTTCTTC.

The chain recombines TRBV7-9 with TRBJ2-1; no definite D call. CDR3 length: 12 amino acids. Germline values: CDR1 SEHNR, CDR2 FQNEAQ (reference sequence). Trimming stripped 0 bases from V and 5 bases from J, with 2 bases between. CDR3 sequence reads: CASSLANNEQFF. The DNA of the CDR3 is TGTGCCAGCAGCTTAGCCAACAATGAGCAGTTCTTC. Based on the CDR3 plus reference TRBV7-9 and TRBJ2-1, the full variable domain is DTGVSQNPRHKITKRGQNVTFRCDPISEHNRLYWYRQTLGQGPEFLTYFQNEAQLEKSRLLSDRFSAERPKGSFSTLEIQRTEQGDSAMYLCASSLANNEQFFGPGTRLTVL.

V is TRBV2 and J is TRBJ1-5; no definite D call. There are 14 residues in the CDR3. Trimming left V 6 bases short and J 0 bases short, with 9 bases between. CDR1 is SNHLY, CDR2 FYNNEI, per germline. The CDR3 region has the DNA TGTGCCAGCAGCATCGGGGATAGCAATCAGCCCCAGCATTTT. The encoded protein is CASSIGDSNQPQHF.

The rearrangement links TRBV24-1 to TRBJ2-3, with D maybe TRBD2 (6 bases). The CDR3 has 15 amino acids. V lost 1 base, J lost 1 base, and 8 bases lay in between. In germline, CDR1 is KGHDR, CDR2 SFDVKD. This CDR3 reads CATSDLVAGTDTQYF. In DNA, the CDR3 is TGTGCCACCAGTGATTTAGTAGCGGGCACAGATACGCAGTATTTT.

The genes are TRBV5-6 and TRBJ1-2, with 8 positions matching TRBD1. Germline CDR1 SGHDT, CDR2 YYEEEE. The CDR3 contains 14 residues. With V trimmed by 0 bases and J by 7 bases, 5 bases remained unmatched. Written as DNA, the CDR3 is TGTGCCAGCAGCTTGGCAGGGGGCCCGACTGGCTACACCTTC. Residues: CASSLAGGPTGYTF.

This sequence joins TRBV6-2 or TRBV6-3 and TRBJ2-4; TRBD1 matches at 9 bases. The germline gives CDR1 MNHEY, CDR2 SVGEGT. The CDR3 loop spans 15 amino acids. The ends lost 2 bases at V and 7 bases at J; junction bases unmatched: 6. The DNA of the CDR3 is TGTGCCAGCAGTTACCTCCGACAGGGGGTGAACATTCAGTACTTC. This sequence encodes CASSYLRQGVNIQYF.

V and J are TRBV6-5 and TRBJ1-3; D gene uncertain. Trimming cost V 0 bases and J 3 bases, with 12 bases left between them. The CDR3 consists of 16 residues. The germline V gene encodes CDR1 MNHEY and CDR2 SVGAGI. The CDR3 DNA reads TGTGCCAGCAGTTACTCGATGGCCAGTTTTGGAAACACCATATATTTT. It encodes CASSYSMASFGNTIYF.

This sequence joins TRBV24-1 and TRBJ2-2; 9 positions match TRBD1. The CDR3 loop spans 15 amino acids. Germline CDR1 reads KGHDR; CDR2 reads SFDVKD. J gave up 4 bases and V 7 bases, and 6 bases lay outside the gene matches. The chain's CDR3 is CATRKGQGTTGELFF. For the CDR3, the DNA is TGTGCCACCAGGAAGGGACAGGGCACCACCGGGGAGCTGTTTTTT.